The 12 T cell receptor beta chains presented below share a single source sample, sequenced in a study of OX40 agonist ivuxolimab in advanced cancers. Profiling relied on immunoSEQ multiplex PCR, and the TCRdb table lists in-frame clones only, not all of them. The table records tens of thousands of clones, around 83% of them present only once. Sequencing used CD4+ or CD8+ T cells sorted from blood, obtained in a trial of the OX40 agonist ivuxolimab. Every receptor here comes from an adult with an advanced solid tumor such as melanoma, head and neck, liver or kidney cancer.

The CDR3 coding sequence is TGTGCCAGCAGTTTTAACAGGGAAGCTGAAGCTTTCTTT. It specifies CASSFNREAEAFF. The V and J genes are TRBV6-5 and TRBJ1-1; the D gene is possibly TRBD1 (6 bases). Trimming removed 4 bases from V and 6 bases from J, with 12 bases in between. The CDR3 spans 13 residues. From germline, CDR1 is MNHEY and CDR2 SVGAGI.

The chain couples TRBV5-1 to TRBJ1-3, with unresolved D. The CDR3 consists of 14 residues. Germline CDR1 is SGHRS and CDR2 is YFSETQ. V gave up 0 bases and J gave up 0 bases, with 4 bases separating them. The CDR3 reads CASSLGSSGNTIYF. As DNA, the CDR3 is TGCGCCAGCAGCTTGGGTAGCTCTGGAAACACCATATATTTT.

The CDR3 coding sequence is TGTGCCAGCAGTGGAAACAGCCGGGAAAAACTGTTTTTT. Protein: CASSGNSREKLFF. V usage is TRBV6-1 and J usage is TRBJ1-4; D is uncertain. The V end lost 4 bases, the J end lost 8 bases, and 11 bases lay between the germline ends. CDR1 is MNHNS, CDR2 SASEGT, per germline. The length of the CDR3 is 13 residues.

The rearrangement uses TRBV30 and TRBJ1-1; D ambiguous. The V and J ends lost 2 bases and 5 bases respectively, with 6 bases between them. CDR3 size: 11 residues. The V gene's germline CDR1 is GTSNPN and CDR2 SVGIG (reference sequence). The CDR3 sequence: CAWSKRTEAFF. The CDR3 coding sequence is TGTGCCTGGAGTAAGAGGACTGAAGCTTTCTTT.

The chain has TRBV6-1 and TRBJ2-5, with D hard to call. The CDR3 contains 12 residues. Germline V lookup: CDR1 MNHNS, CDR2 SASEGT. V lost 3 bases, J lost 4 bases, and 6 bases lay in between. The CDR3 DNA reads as TGTGCCAGCAGTGATTTCGGAGAGACCCAGTACTTC. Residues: CASSDFGETQYF.

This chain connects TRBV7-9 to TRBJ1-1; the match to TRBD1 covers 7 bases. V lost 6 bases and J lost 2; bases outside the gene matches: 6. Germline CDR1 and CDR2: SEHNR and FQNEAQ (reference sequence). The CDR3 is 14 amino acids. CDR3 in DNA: TGTGCCAGCAGGGATGACAGGGTTAACACTGAAGCTTTCTTT. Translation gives CASRDDRVNTEAFF.

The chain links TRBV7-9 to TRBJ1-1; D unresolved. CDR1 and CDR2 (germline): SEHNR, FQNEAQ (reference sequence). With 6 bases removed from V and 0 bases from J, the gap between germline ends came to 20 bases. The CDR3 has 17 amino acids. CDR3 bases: TGTGCCAGCAGTGGTGGGCCCCAAAGGAAAATGAACACTGAAGCTTTCTTT. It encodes CASSGGPQRKMNTEAFF.

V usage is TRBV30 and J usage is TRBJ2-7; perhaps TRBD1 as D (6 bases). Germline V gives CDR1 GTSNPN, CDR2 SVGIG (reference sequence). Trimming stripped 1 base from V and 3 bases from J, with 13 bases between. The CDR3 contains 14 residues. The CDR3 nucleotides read TGTGCCTGGAGTGACAGGGCCCCTTACTACGAGCAGTACTTC. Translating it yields CAWSDRAPYYEQYF.

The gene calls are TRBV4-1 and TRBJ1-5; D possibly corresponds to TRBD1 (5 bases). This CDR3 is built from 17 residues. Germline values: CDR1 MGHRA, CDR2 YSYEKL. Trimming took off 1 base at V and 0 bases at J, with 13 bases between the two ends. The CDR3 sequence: CASSQVPRGNSNQPQHF. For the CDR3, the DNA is TGCGCCAGCAGCCAAGTTCCCCGGGGGAATAGCAATCAGCCCCAGCATTTT.

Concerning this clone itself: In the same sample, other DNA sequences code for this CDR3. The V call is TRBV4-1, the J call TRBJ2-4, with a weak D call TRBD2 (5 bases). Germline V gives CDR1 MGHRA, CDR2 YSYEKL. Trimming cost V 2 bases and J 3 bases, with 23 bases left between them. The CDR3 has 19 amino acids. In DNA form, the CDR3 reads TGCGCCAGCAGCCAACAAGCGGTTGGGAAAGGATCGGGCAAAAACATTCAGTACTTC. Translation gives CASSQQAVGKGSGKNIQYF.

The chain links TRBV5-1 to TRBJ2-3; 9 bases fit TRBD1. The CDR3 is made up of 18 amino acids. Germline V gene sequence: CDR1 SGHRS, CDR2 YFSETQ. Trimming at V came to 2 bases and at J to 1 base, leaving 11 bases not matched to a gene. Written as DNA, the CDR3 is TGCGCCAGCAGCTTACCGGGACAGGGTATGACCGGCACAGATACGCAGTATTTT. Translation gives CASSLPGQGMTGTDTQYF.

The CDR3 DNA is TGCGCCAGCAGCTTGGACGGGACAGGGTATGGAGACGAGCAGTACTTC. Translation gives CASSLDGTGYGDEQYF. The chain uses TRBV5-1 and TRBJ2-7; 9 positions agree with TRBD1. Losses at the gene ends were 0 bases for V and 5 bases for J; bases not matched to a gene: 9. Germline CDR1 is SGHRS and CDR2 is YFSETQ. CDR3 length equals 16 residues.